This TCR beta chain was sequenced in a study of cytomegalovirus exposure and HLA in healthy donors. V gave up 3 bases and J gave up 4 bases, with 12 bases separating them. CDR3 length equals 14 residues. Germline loops: CDR1 MDHEN, CDR2 SYDVKM. PCR involved 60 Vbeta and 13 Jbeta primers. TCRdb keeps only in-frame clones here, not all; method: immunoSEQ multiplex PCR. The table shows fewer than 120,000 clones, with approximately 83% occurring only once. The source of this sequence is a man aged 40-49 years in good health and CMV-seronegative. J is TRBJ1-1 and V is TRBV28; D gene uncertain. The sequencing sample was made of PBMCs. The CDR3 is CASSFRDGGTEAFF. CDR3 sequence (DNA): TGTGCCAGCAGTTTTAGGGATGGAGGCACTGAAGCTTTCTTT.